Only a few counts were recorded for the clone carrying this TCR beta chain. Its target is not known. This sample stems from a study of graft-versus-host responses after intestinal transplantation. Study at large: The recipients all started with anti-thymocyte globulin induction and then took tacrolimus and steroids for about 3 years. Regarding the study as a whole: Some GvH clones appeared in ileal mucosa or blood before recipient bone marrow. Some patients had graft-donor T cell macrochimerism, and their allografts showed high graft-versus-host to host-versus-graft clonal ratios.

Using immunoSEQ multiplex PCR, the repertoire was profiled, and TCRdb retains in-frame clones only, with some absent. The repertoire holds approximately 80,000 clones, with 70% to 90% as singletons. The V gene's germline CDR1 is SGHRS and CDR2 YFSETQ. With 4 bases removed from V and 0 bases from J, the gap between germline ends came to 10 bases. This CDR3 contains 14 residues. The specimen was unstimulated CD4+ T cells sorted from spleen or lymph node cells, collected before intestinal transplant. This TCR was sampled from a human donor who received an intestinal transplant. The V call is TRBV5-1, the J call TRBJ1-1; D gene unclear. This CDR3 reads CASSPGGMNTEAFF. DNA of the CDR3: TGCGCCAGCAGCCCCGGAGGGATGAACACTGAAGCTTTCTTT.